Below are 25 T cell receptor beta chains sequenced from a single sample in a study of blood T cells in healthy people across ages (dated by TCRdb to 2015 to 2017). The library was prepared using 5' RACE. The sequencing machine was an Illumina HiSeq 2500. A second roughly 6 to 12 cycle PCR used a sample-barcoded 5' primer and a J-beta primer mix. Clones were called with MiXCR by TCRdb after fastp trimmed the public reads at Q25, and only in-frame beta chains were retained. Rows with a matching CDR3 protein are joined into one entry that keeps the most common DNA and genes. The sample data list around 1,000,000 distinct CDR3 sequences, and roughly 24% of these were observed just once. Around 0.7% of the sample is taken by the ten largest. These data are also associated with another study on T cells of mothers and their children.

Material for sequencing was blood. All receptors come from a girl aged 2 to 10 in good health.

This rearrangement joins TRBV28 to TRBJ1-1; D is unresolved. V lost 10 bases and J lost 2, with 8 bases in between. Germline V lookup: CDR1 MDHEN, CDR2 SYDVKM. The CDR3 runs 11 residues. CDR3 protein: CATSHNTEAFF. The CDR3 DNA follows: TGTGCCACCTCGCACAACACTGAAGCTTTCTTT.

This sequence joins TRBV2 and TRBJ1-3; D call uncertain. The V end lost 10 bases, the J end lost 8 bases, and 15 bases lay between the germline ends. Germline lookup yields CDR1 SNHLY and CDR2 FYNNEI. The length of the CDR3 is 12 residues. The CDR3 loop is CATSGLWDTIYF. CDR3 DNA: TGTGCCACCTCGGGCCTGTGGGACACCATATATTTT.

The V call is TRBV6-2 or TRBV6-3, the J call TRBJ2-2; TRBD1 matches at 10 bases. The V gene end was trimmed by 4 bases and the J gene end by 7 bases; junction bases not matched to a gene: 3. The germline V gene has CDR1 MNHEY and CDR2 SVGEGT. CDR3 length: 14 residues. DNA for the CDR3: TGTGCCAGCAGTTCCGGACAGGGGGACGGGGAGCTGTTTTTT. Translating it yields CASSSGQGDGELFF.

This clonotype was observed a handful of times. The chain combines TRBV28 with TRBJ2-4, with 7 bases lining up with TRBD1. This CDR3 contains 15 residues. Germline lookup yields CDR1 MDHEN and CDR2 SYDVKM. V was pared by 5 bases and J by 1 base, with 5 bases of the junction left unmatched. The CDR3 region is CASSGQELAKNIQYF. CDR3 nucleotide sequence: TGTGCCAGCAGTGGACAGGAATTGGCCAAAAACATTCAGTACTTC.

The genes are TRBV4-1 and TRBJ2-7, with D perhaps being TRBD1 or TRBD2 (5 bases each). Germline CDR1 and CDR2: MGHRA and YSYEKL. The CDR3 sequence is 18 residues long. V was shortened by 2 bases and J by 2 bases, with 22 bases between the two germline ends. CDR3 in DNA: TGCGCCAGCAGCCAACTCAGAGGGGTCGCGCGGATCACCTACGAGCAGTACTTC. As protein: CASSQLRGVARITYEQYF.

This clonotype was observed a handful of times. This chain joins TRBV4-1 and TRBJ2-1; TRBD2 aligns across 7 bases. Germline CDR1 reads MGHRA; CDR2 reads YSYEKL. The CDR3 covers 16 residues. Trimming at V came to 3 bases and at J to 5 bases, leaving 10 bases not matched to a gene. The CDR3 coding sequence is TGCGCCAGCAGCCACCCGGGAGGCGAACCGAACAATGAGCAGTTCTTC. The encoded protein is CASSHPGGEPNNEQFF.

This clonotype has a handful of counts. The chain uses TRBV6-1 and TRBJ2-5; the match to TRBD2 covers 10 bases. TRBJ2-1 matches the DNA end more closely, so the J call is doubtful. The germline V gene has CDR1 MNHNS and CDR2 SASEGT. CDR3 length: 15 residues. The DNA for the CDR3 is TGTGCCAGCAGTGTTAGCGGGAGGACCGACAATGAGCAGTTCTTC. This translates into CASSVSGRTDNEQFF.

This clonotype was seen only a few times. The chain couples TRBV6-5 to TRBJ1-3, with unresolved D. V shed 6 bases and J shed 3 bases, with 12 bases lying between them. This CDR3 comprises 14 residues. Germline CDR1 MNHEY, CDR2 SVGAGI. The CDR3 DNA follows: TGTGCCAGCAGCTATACACGTGGTGGAAACACCATATATTTT. The encoded protein is CASSYTRGGNTIYF.

CDR3 amino acids: CASSYGSMQTDTQYF. DNA for the CDR3: TGTGCCAGCAGTTACGGGTCCATGCAAACAGATACGCAGTATTTT. The V and J genes are TRBV6-5 and TRBJ2-3; D is uncertain. The CDR3 is 15 residues long. Germline V CDR1 and CDR2: MNHEY, SVGAGI. Between the trimmed V and J ends, which lost 2 bases and 3 bases, there was a span of 12 bases.

This clonotype turned up a few times. The V gene is TRBV7-8, the J gene TRBJ2-5; TRBD2 matches at 9 bases. Losses at the gene ends were 5 bases for V and 3 bases for J; bases not matched to a gene: 4. This CDR3 has 14 amino acids. Germline V gene lookup returns CDR1 SGHVS and CDR2 FQNEAQ. The CDR3 here is CASSLLAGKETQYF. The CDR3 DNA follows: TGTGCCAGCAGCCTCCTAGCGGGAAAAGAGACCCAGTACTTC.

The V and J genes are TRBV11-3 and TRBJ2-5; D gene unclear. The DNA end is a closer match to TRBJ2-1, so the J assignment may be wrong. The CDR3 sequence is 13 residues long. The germline V gene has CDR1 SGHNT and CDR2 YENEEA. CDR3 DNA sequence: TGTGCCAGCAGCTTTGAACAATTCAATGAGCAGTTCTTC. It encodes CASSFEQFNEQFF.

This clonotype has at least ten counts. J is TRBJ1-2 and V is TRBV12-3 or TRBV12-4; TRBD1 agrees at 8 bases. Trimming at V came to 3 bases and at J to 3 bases, leaving 3 bases not matched to a gene. This CDR3 comprises 14 residues. In DNA, the CDR3 is TGTGCCAGCAGTTTGGGACAGGCATACTATGGCTACACCTTC. Encoded protein: CASSLGQAYYGYTF.

The rearrangement uses TRBV12-3 or TRBV12-4 and TRBJ2-1, with TRBD2 matching over 13 bases. The CDR3 contains 15 residues. V trimming: 8 bases; J trimming: 4 bases; junction bases outside the gene matches: 5. The CDR3 DNA follows: TGTGCCAGCGGACTAGCGGGAGTTTTGTACAATGAGCAGTTCTTC. Amino acid sequence: CASGLAGVLYNEQFF.

This clonotype was observed a few times. The chain couples TRBV14 to TRBJ2-7; the D is unclear. V lost 1 base to trimming and J lost 1 base, with 8 bases between them. The length of the CDR3 is 14 residues. Germline-derived CDR1 and CDR2 are SGHDN and FVKESK. This chain's CDR3 is CASSQGFRSYEQYF. For the CDR3, the DNA is TGTGCCAGCAGCCAAGGTTTCAGGTCCTACGAGCAGTACTTC.

This clonotype was detected a few times. Germline and junction disagree at one end, which may indicate a read error. This sequence joins TRBV28 and TRBJ2-7, with 8 nucleotides matching TRBD1. In germline, CDR1 is MDHEN, CDR2 SYDVKM. The length of the CDR3 is 16 residues. The CDR3 DNA reads TGTGTCAGCAGCTTCTACGACAGGGGAATGGCCTACGAGCAGTACTTC. This sequence encodes CVSSFYDRGMAYEQYF.

The CDR3 reads CASIPTGGMDEQYF. The CDR3 region has the DNA TGTGCCAGCATACCGACAGGGGGAATGGACGAGCAGTACTTC. V gene TRBV6-1 combines with J gene TRBJ2-7; 9 bases align to TRBD1. With V trimmed by 7 bases and J by 5 bases, 9 bases remained unmatched. The length of the CDR3 is 14 residues. Germline CDR1 is MNHNS and CDR2 is SASEGT.

There are a few counts of this clonotype. V usage is TRBV5-6 and J usage is TRBJ1-1; tentatively, D is TRBD1 (5 bases). The CDR3 spans 14 residues. The germline gives CDR1 SGHDT, CDR2 YYEEEE. With 0 bases removed from V and 3 bases from J, the gap between germline ends came to 9 bases. Written as DNA, the CDR3 is TGTGCCAGCAGCTTGGGGGGGAGTCACACTGAAGCTTTCTTT. Translation: CASSLGGSHTEAFF.

This CDR3 reads CASSWTGTDWLGIQYF. For the CDR3, the DNA is TGTGCCAGCAGCTGGACTGGGACAGATTGGCTCGGCATTCAGTACTTC. The V gene is TRBV5-5, the J gene TRBJ2-4; 7 bases match TRBD1. The ends lost 3 bases at V and 9 bases at J; junction bases unmatched: 15. Germline lookup yields CDR1 SGHKS and CDR2 YYEKEE (reference sequence). This CDR3 is 16 amino acids long.

The chain carries TRBV12-3 or TRBV12-4 and TRBJ1-5; D call uncertain. The CDR3 consists of 12 residues. The ends were cut back, 6 bases at V and 5 bases at J, with 8 bases in the middle. The CDR3 bases are TGTGCCAGCAGAGGACTCCATCAGCCCCAGCATTTT. Its protein product is CASRGLHQPQHF.

This clonotype showed up just a few times. The CDR3: CASTPSSAGTYEQYF. The CDR3 coding sequence is TGTGCCAGCACCCCCAGTTCGGCAGGGACCTACGAGCAGTACTTC. V is TRBV28 and J is TRBJ2-5; TRBD1 might be the D (5 bases). The closer fit of TRBJ2-7 to the DNA end suggests the J call may be wrong. The germline CDR1 and CDR2 sequences are MDHEN and SYDVKM. The CDR3 covers 15 residues.

There are a few counts of this clonotype. V gene TRBV5-1 combines with J gene TRBJ2-1, with D unclear. The CDR3 extends over 17 amino acids. V was trimmed by 1 base and J by 0 bases, leaving 14 bases between them. Germline lookup yields CDR1 SGHRS and CDR2 YFSETQ. This CDR3 is CASSLFPSFSSYNEQFF. The CDR3, as DNA: TGCGCCAGCAGCTTGTTTCCCAGTTTTAGCTCCTACAATGAGCAGTTCTTC.

This clonotype was detected a few times. V and J are TRBV4-2 and TRBJ2-2; D perhaps matches TRBD1 (5 bases). The CDR3 is 15 residues long. Trimming removed 1 base from V and 7 bases from J, with 13 bases in between. In germline, CDR1 is LGHNA, CDR2 YNFKEQ. For the CDR3, the DNA is TGTGCCAGCAGCCAAGGGGTCCCAGGGCGCGGGGAGCTGTTTTTT. As protein: CASSQGVPGRGELFF.

In this sample, this clonotype turned up a few times. The chain recombines TRBV6-5 with TRBJ1-2; 9 positions match TRBD1. Germline assignment: CDR1 MNHEY and CDR2 SVGAGI. The CDR3 has 14 amino acids. The junction had 9 bases not matched to a gene; V was cut back by 6 bases and J by 7 bases. The CDR3 DNA follows: TGTGCCAGCAGACTCGGGACAGGGAGTGGTGGCTACACCTTC. Translated: CASRLGTGSGGYTF.

The chain employs TRBV25-1 and TRBJ1-4; D might be TRBD1 (6 bases). The CDR3 has 15 amino acids. Trimming shortened V by 5 bases and J by 5 bases, and 15 bases separated the two germline ends. The germline CDR1 and CDR2 sequences are MGHDK and SYGVNS. The CDR3 is CASSPRTAQNEKLFF. CDR3 in DNA: TGTGCCAGCAGTCCCCGGACAGCTCAAAATGAAAAACTGTTTTTT.

The gene calls are TRBV12-3 or TRBV12-4 and TRBJ2-4, with D tentatively TRBD1 (6 bases). The CDR3 contains 13 residues. V lost 3 bases, J lost 7 bases, and 10 bases lay in between. The CDR3 region is CASSFGQGNIQYF. CDR3 nucleotide sequence: TGTGCCAGCAGTTTCGGGCAGGGGAACATTCAGTACTTC.